This T cell receptor beta chain was identified in a study of OX40 agonist ivuxolimab in advanced cancers. For the study at large: Head and neck, renal cell, melanoma or hepatocellular carcinoma were the cancers that dose-escalation patients had. Anti-PD-1, anti-PD-L1 or anti-CTLA-4 therapy given earlier was allowed, and 40% had some. The study's findings and limits: Antigens targeted by the expanded peripheral T cells were not determined.

Remarks on this clone: As yet, its antigen is unknown.

Enrollment shut out patients with autoimmune disease history or systemic immunosuppression. Some clones are missing from TCRdb's copy, which holds only in-frame ones; the method was immunoSEQ multiplex PCR. The top ten clones hold around 2.5% of a sample with fewer than 85,000 clones, 85% to 90% of them seen once. Trimming pared 7 bases from V and 5 bases from J, leaving 14 bases between. The CDR3 length is 12 residues. Germline CDR1 reads SQVTM; CDR2 reads ANQGSEA. Sequenced material: CD4+ or CD8+ T cells sorted from blood, taken in a trial of the OX40 agonist ivuxolimab. The source of this sequence is an adult with an advanced solid tumor such as melanoma, head and neck, liver or kidney cancer. J is TRBJ2-5 and V is TRBV29-1; tentatively, D is TRBD1 (5 bases). CDR3 coding DNA: TGCAGCGGACGGACACCTGGGGAGACCCAGTACTTC. This codes for CSGRTPGETQYF. Based on the CDR3 plus reference TRBV29-1 and TRBJ2-5, the full variable domain is SAVISQKPSRDICQRGTSLTIQCQVDSQVTMMFWYRQQPGQSLTLIATANQGSEATYESGFVIDKFPISRPNLTFSTLTVSNMSPEDSSIYLCSGRTPGETQYFGPGTRLLVL.